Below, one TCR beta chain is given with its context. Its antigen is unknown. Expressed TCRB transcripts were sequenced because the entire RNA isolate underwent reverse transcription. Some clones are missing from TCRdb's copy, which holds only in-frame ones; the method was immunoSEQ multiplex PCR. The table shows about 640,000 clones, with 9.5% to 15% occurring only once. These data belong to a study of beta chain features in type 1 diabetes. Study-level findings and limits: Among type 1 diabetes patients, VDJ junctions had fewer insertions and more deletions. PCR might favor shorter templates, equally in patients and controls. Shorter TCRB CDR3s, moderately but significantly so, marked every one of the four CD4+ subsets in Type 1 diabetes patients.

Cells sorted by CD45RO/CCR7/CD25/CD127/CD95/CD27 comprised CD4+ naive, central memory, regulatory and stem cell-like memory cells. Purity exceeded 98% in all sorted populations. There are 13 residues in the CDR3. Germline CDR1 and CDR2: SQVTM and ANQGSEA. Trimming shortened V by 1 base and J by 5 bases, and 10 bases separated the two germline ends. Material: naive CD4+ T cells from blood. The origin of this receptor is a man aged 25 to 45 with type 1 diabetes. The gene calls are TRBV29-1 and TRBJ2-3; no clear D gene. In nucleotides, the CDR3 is TGCAGCGTTGAAGGGTTAGCTGGAGATACGCAGTATTTT. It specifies CSVEGLAGDTQYF.